The T cell receptor beta chain under discussion was sequenced for a study of cytomegalovirus exposure and HLA in healthy donors. The CDR3 is 17 residues long. Germline V gene sequence: CDR1 MGHRA, CDR2 YSYEKL. Trimming took 1 base from V and 2 from J; bases not matched to a gene: 7. The count of this clone is one. The antigen is unknown. Study-level points and caveats: Within an earlier analysis, most TCR beta V segments proved productive either about 87% or about 30% of the time. Most TCR sequences were uncommon, yet certain public TCRs appeared in many donors.

The PCR contained 60 Vbeta and 13 Jbeta primers. The table came from immunoSEQ multiplex PCR; TCRdb's copy has only in-frame clones and leaves some out. Of about 150,000 clones in the sample, 55% to 85% were seen once. This TCR derives from a man aged 35-49 years in good health and CMV-seronegative. Sequenced: PBMCs. This sequence joins TRBV4-1 and TRBJ2-1; 8 bases fit TRBD2. The CDR3 region is CASSQGLSGATYNEQFF. CDR3 coding DNA: TGCGCCAGCAGCCAAGGTCTTAGCGGGGCGACCTACAATGAGCAGTTCTTC.